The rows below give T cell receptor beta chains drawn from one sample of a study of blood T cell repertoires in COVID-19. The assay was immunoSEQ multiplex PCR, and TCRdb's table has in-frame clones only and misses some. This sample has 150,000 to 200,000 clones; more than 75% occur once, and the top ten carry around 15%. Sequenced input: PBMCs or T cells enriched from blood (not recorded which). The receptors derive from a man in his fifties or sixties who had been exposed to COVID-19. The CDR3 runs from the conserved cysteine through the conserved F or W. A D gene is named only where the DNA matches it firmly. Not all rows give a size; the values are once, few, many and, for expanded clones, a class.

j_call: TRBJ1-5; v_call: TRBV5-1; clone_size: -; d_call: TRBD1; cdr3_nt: TGCGCCAGCACCTGGACAGGGGGCGGTCAGCCCCAGCATTTT; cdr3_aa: CASTWTGGGQPQHF
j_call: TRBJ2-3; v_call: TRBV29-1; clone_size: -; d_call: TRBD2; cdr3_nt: TGCAGCGTTGAAGGGTTAGCGGGACATAGCACAGATACGCAGTATTTT; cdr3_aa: CSVEGLAGHSTDTQYF
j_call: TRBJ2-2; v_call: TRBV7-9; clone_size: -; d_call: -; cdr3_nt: TGTGCCAGCAGCCTCCGGACAGACTTCACCGGGGAGCTGTTTTTT; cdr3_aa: CASSLRTDFTGELFF
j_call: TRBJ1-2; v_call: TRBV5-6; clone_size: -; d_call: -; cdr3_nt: TGTGCCAGCAGCTTCCACCTCGAACGGGACTATGGCTACACCTTC; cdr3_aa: CASSFHLERDYGYTF
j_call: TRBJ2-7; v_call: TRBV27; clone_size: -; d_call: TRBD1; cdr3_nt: TGTGCCAGCAGTCTGAGGACAGGCCGGGAGCAGTACTTC; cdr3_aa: CASSLRTGREQYF
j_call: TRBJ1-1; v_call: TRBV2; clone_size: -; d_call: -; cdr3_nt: TGTGCCACCACGGGACAAGCGAACACTGAAGCTTTCTTT; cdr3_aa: CATTGQANTEAFF
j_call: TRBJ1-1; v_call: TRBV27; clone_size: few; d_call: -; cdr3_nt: TGTGCCAGCAGTTCCCCGCGAGTAGCAGGGATGCCCGCTGAAGCTTTCTTT; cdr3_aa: CASSSPRVAGMPAEAFF
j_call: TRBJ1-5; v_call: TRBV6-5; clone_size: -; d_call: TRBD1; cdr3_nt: TGTGCCAGCAGTCCCGGACAGGGTTTTGGTCAGCCCCAGCATTTT; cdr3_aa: CASSPGQGFGQPQHF
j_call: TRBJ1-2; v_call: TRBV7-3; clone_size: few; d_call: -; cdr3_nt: TGTGCCAGCAGCCCCAGGGGTAACTATGGCTACACCTTC; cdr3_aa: CASSPRGNYGYTF
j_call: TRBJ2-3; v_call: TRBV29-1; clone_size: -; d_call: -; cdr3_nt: TGCAGCGTTACGGCGGGACCAGGGACAGATACGCAGTATTTT; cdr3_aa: CSVTAGPGTDTQYF
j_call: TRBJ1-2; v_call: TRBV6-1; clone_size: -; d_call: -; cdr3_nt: TGTGCCAGCAGTGAAGCCGCGGGGAGGGGAGGGTCCAAGGGCTATGGCTACACCTTC; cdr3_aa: CASSEAAGRGGSKGYGYTF
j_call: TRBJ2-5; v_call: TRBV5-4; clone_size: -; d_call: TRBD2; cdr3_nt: TGTGCCAGCAGCAGGGGGACTAGCGGGAGAGACCAAGAGACCCAGTACTTC; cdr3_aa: CASSRGTSGRDQETQYF
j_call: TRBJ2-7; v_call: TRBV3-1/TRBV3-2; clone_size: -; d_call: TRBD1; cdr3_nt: TGTGCCAGCAGCCAAGCCACGACAGGGCAAATTCGGATCTTC; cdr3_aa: CASSQATTGQIRIF
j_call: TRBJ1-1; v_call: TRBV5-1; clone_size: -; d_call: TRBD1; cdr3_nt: TGCGCCAGCACCATTGACAGGGGCGCTGAAGCTTTCTTT; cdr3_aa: CASTIDRGAEAFF
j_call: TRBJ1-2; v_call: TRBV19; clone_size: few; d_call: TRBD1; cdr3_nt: TGTGCCAGTAGCCTGACAGGGAAGGGCTATGGCTACACCTTC; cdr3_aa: CASSLTGKGYGYTF
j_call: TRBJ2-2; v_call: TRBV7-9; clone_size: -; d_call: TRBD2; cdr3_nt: TGTGCCAGCAGCTTAGAGCGGGAGGTAAACACCGGGGAGCTGTTTTTT; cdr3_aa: CASSLEREVNTGELFF
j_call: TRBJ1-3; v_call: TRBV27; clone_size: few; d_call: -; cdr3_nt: TGTGCCACACAGGCTGGAAACACCATATATTTT; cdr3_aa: CATQAGNTIYF
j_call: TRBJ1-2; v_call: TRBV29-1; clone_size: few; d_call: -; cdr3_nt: TGCAGCGTTGAAACAGGGACGGCCTATGGCTACACCTTC; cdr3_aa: CSVETGTAYGYTF
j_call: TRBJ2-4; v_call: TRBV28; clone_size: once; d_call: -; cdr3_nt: TGTGCCAGCAGTCCGTTATTGCCGGGGGGCTTCAGAGTAGCCAAAAACATTCAGTACTTC; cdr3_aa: CASSPLLPGGFRVAKNIQYF
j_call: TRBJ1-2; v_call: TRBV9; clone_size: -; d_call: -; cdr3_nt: TGTGCCAGCTCCCCCCCGGGGGGACGAAGCTACACCTTC; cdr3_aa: CASSPPGGRSYTF
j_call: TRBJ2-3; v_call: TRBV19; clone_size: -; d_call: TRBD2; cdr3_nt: TGTGCCAGTAGTACCCGGACTAGCGGGAGTAACACAGATACGCAGTATTTT; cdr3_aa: CASSTRTSGSNTDTQYF
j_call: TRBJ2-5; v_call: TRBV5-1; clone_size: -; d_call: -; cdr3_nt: TGCGCCAGCAGCTTGGGGTCCCTAAGAGAAGAGACCCAGTACTTC; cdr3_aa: CASSLGSLREETQYF
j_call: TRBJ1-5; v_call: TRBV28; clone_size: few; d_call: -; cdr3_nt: TGTGCCAGCAGTTTAGTCGCGGACAATCAGCCCCAGCATTTT; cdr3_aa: CASSLVADNQPQHF
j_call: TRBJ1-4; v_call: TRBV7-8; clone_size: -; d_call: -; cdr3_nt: TGTGCCAGCAGCCGAACCGGGACACGGGCAACTAATGAAAAACTGTTTTTT; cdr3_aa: CASSRTGTRATNEKLFF
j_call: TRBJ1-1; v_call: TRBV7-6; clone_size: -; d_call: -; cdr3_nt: TGTGCCAGCAGCCGGGACACTGAAGCTTTCTTT; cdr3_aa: CASSRDTEAFF
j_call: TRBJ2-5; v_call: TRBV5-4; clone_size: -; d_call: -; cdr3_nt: TGTGCCAGCAGCCAGACTCTAACCGGGGAGACCCAGTACTTC; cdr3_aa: CASSQTLTGETQYF
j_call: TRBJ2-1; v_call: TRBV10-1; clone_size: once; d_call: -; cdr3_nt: TGCGCCAGCAGTGAGGGAGGGTATGGGGATGAGCAGTTCTTC; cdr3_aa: CASSEGGYGDEQFF
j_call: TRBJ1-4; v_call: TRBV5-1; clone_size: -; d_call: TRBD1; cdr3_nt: TGCGCCAGCAGCTTGGAGGGGGCAAAGAACGAAAAACTGTTTTTT; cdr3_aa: CASSLEGAKNEKLFF
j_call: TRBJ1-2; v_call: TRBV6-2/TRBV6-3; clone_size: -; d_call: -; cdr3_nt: TGTGCCAGCAGTTACTCAGCCGGTCATAACTATGGCTACACCTTC; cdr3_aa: CASSYSAGHNYGYTF
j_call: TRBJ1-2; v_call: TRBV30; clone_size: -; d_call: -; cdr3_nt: TGTGCCTGGAATGGACAGTCTAACTATGGCTACACCTTC; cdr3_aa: CAWNGQSNYGYTF
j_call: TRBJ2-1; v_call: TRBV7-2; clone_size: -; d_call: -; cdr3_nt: TGTGCCAGCAGCTTTCTCCAGGCTGACAATGAGCAGTTCTTC; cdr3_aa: CASSFLQADNEQFF
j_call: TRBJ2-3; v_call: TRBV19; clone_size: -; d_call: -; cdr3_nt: TGTGCCAGTAGTATGACACCCAGCACAGATACGCAGTATTTT; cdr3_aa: CASSMTPSTDTQYF
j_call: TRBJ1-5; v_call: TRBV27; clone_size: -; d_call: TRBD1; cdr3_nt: TGTGCCAGCAGTAGGGCCGGGACAGGGTCTAGCAATCAGCCCCAGCATTTT; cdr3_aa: CASSRAGTGSSNQPQHF
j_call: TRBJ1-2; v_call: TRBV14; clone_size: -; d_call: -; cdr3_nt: TGTGCCAGCAGCCCGGGAAGCCTCTATGGCTACACCTTC; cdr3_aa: CASSPGSLYGYTF
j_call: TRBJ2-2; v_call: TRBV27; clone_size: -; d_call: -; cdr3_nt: TGTGCCAGCAGTCCCCGAGACACCGGGGAGCTGTTTTTT; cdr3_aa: CASSPRDTGELFF
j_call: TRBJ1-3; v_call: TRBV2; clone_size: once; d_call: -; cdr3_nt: TGTGCCAGCAGTCCAGGGGTAGTTGGAAACACCATATATTTT; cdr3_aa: CASSPGVVGNTIYF
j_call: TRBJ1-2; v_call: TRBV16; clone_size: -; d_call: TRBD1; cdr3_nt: TGTGCCAGCAGCCAATGGGACAGGAACGACTATGGCTACACCTTC; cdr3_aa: CASSQWDRNDYGYTF
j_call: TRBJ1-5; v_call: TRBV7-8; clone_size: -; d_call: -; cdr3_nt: TGTGCCAGCAGCTTAGTCGGGGGAATTAGCAATCAGCCCCAGCATTTT; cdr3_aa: CASSLVGGISNQPQHF
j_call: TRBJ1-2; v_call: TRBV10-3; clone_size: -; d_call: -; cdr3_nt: TGTGCCATCAGACGCACCACAGGCTACACCTTC; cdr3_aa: CAIRRTTGYTF
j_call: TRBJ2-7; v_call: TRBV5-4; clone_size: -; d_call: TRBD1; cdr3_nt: TGTGCCAGCAGCCCCGGCGACAGGGAATCCTACGAGCAGTACTTC; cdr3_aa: CASSPGDRESYEQYF
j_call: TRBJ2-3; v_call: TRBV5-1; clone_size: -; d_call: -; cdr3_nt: TGCGCCAGCAGCTTGGGACAGAGCACAGATACGCAGTATTTT; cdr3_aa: CASSLGQSTDTQYF